This TCR beta chain was profiled in a study of blood T cells in healthy people across ages. Study as a whole: Researchers report that template switching captured about one barcoded beta molecule per two T cells. Study-wide points: Both naive CD4+ cell counts and diversity were greater in long-lived donors than in aged donors.

Per-sample yields of isolated PBMCs were at least 7 million. Then a second PCR, running about 6 to 11 cycles, was carried out with a sample-barcoded 5' primer and a J-beta primer mix. MiXCR, run by TCRdb on the 5' RACE reads, gives a single entry per CDR3 protein. Among about 830,000 distinct CDR3 sequences, 60% to 80% were seen once, and the ten largest hold 28%. This clonotype turned up a few times. What it binds is unknown. The TCR was taken from a man aged 30-40 years in good health. The sequenced material came from blood.

CDR3 coding DNA: TGTGCCAGCAGCCAAGTGCGAGGGAATGAGCAGTTCTTC. The encoded protein is CASSQVRGNEQFF. The rearrangement joins TRBV3-1 to TRBJ2-1, with D perhaps TRBD2 (5 bases). V dropped 1 base and J dropped 7 bases, with 8 bases sitting between them. The CDR3 loop spans 13 amino acids. Germline V gene lookup returns CDR1 LGHDT and CDR2 YNNKEL (reference sequence).